This paragraph reports one T cell receptor (beta chain). The antigen is undetermined. This sample is drawn from a study of shared clonotypes between healthy human individuals. Overall study context: For every donor, three CD4 naive, three CD4 memory, two CD8 naive and one CD8 memory plates were used.

This CDR3 is built from 15 residues. The V gene end was trimmed by 8 bases and the J gene end by 0 bases; junction bases not matched to a gene: 10. Germline V lookup: CDR1 LNHDA, CDR2 SQIVND (reference sequence). Study-wide findings and caveats: A limitation of the genetic and exposure-history diversity represented arose from few donors. Around 5% was the fraction of naive CD4 clonotypes found shared across a handful of donors.

The sorted-subset replicate PCRs were given around 200 ng DNA, which is about 29,000 T cell genomes. Method: immunoSEQ multiplex PCR; TCRdb's copy keeps in-frame clones and lacks some. The sample yields 1,500,000 or so clones, 98% seen once. Sequencing was carried out using naive CD4+ T cells sorted from blood. Subset defined: CD45RA+ positively selected. The sequence was obtained from a man aged 30 to 39 in good health. The chain carries TRBV19 and TRBJ2-7; TRBD1 aligns across 7 bases. Written as DNA, the CDR3 is TGTGCCAGTTCCCCGACAGGGCTTCTCTCCTACGAGCAGTACTTC. This codes for CASSPTGLLSYEQYF.